The 25 T cell receptor beta chains below all came from one sample that was sequenced in a study of regulatory T cells in long-lasting Graves disease. Time point specified: newly diagnosed GD, antithyroid drugs for less than 3 months. PBMC RNA served as the TCR library source. Library construction for TCR beta used iRepertoire HTBI primers and Arm-PCR of CDR3 regions. TCRdb re-analysed the multiplex PCR reads in MiXCR, keeping a single row per CDR3 protein. The data hold 500,000 or so distinct CDR3 sequences, with 16% observed a single time. This sample also belongs to another study, concerning T cells in Graves' hyperthyroidism and ophthalmopathy.

Sample: peripheral blood mononuclear cells (PBMCs), taken at new diagnosis, from a patient treated with antithyroid drugs. The receptors were sampled from a middle-aged man with Graves disease.

This clonotype was recorded many times. The chain employs TRBV10-3 and TRBJ2-3; TRBD2 matches 7 bases. J was trimmed by 2 bases and V by 10 bases; bases with no gene match: 9. Germline CDR1 is ENHRY and CDR2 is SYGVKD. The CDR3 has 14 amino acids. The chain's CDR3 is CATAGTKDTDTQYF. CDR3 nucleotide sequence: TGTGCCACAGCCGGGACTAAGGACACAGATACGCAGTATTTT.

This clonotype has only a few counts. V usage is TRBV9 and J usage is TRBJ1-3; possible D gene TRBD1, 5 bases. The CDR3 consists of 13 residues. Germline V gene data show CDR1 as SGDLS and CDR2 as YYNGEE. The V gene lost 5 bases and the J gene lost 6 bases, with 12 bases spanning the gap. The DNA for the CDR3 is TGTGCCAGCAGTCCGGCAGGGCCAAACACCATATATTTT. It codes for CASSPAGPNTIYF.

This clonotype was counted ten times or more. This sequence joins TRBV30 and TRBJ2-7; maybe TRBD2 (5 bases). Germline assignment: CDR1 GTSNPN and CDR2 SVGIG (reference sequence). Deletions cut 1 base from V and 4 bases from J, with 14 bases between. There are 14 residues in the CDR3. DNA of the CDR3: TGTGCCTGGAGTGGCCTAGCCAGACGTTACGAGCAGTACTTC. Amino acid sequence: CAWSGLARRYEQYF. Full variable domain (remainder filled in from reference TRBV30 and TRBJ2-7): SQTIHQWPATLVQPVGSPLSLECTVEGTSNPNLYWYRQAAGRGLQLLFYSVGIGQISSEVPQNLSASRPQDRQFILSSKKLLLSDSGFYLCAWSGLARRYEQYFGPGTRLTVT.

This clonotype came up many times. This chain links TRBV6-1 with TRBJ2-2, with TRBD2 matching over 7 bases. Germline lookup yields CDR1 MNHNS and CDR2 SASEGT. V trimming: 6 bases; J trimming: 8 bases; junction bases outside the gene matches: 12. CDR3 length: 15 amino acids. The CDR3, as DNA: TGTGCCAGCAGCTATGGGACTACCCTGAGAGGGGAGCTGTTTTTT. As protein: CASSYGTTLRGELFF.

J is TRBJ2-7 and V is TRBV29-1; 8 bases are a match to TRBD2. The CDR3 is made up of 12 amino acids. J gave up 3 bases and V 7 bases, and 5 bases lay outside the gene matches. The V gene's germline CDR1 is SQVTM and CDR2 ANQGSEA. CDR3 DNA sequence: TGCAGCGCCGGACTAGCTATCTACGAGCAGTACTTC. Translated, it gives CSAGLAIYEQYF.

About this clonotype: Just one base apart from a much larger clone, this may be a read error. V and J are TRBV11-2 and TRBJ2-3; 8 bases fit TRBD1. The DNA end is more similar to TRBJ1-5, so the J call may be wrong. The CDR3 loop spans 15 amino acids. CDR1 is SGHAT, CDR2 FQNNGV, per germline. Written as DNA, the CDR3 is TGTGCCAGCAGCATTGGACAGGGAAACACAGATACGCAGCATTTT. Translated: CASSIGQGNTDTQHF.

This clonotype was detected only a few times. The gene calls are TRBV5-1 and TRBJ2-6; D is unresolved. Looked up from germline, CDR1 is SGHRS and CDR2 is YFSETQ. V gave up 4 bases and J gave up 0 bases, with 8 bases separating them. The CDR3 totals 15 residues. DNA of the CDR3: TGCGCCAGCAGCCTAGGGCGCTCTGGGGCCAACGTCCTGACTTTC. It is translated as CASSLGRSGANVLTF.

V usage is TRBV6-1 and J usage is TRBJ2-4; D is ambiguous. V was cut by 3 bases and J by 3 bases, with 6 bases left in between. The CDR3 contains 13 residues. In germline, CDR1 is MNHNS, CDR2 SASEGT. The CDR3 DNA sequence: TGTGCCAGCAGTGAGGCAGGCAAAAACATTCAGTACTTC. It codes for CASSEAGKNIQYF.

The genes are TRBV12-3 or TRBV12-4 and TRBJ2-1; weak D call: TRBD2 (6 bases). V was trimmed by 7 bases and J by 15 bases, leaving 22 bases between them. The CDR3 extends over 13 amino acids. The chain's CDR3 is CASTQTRRNGPFF. The CDR3 bases are TGTGCCAGCACCCAGACTAGACGGAATGGGCCGTTCTTC.

This chain links TRBV7-8 with TRBJ1-5, with 7 bases identical to TRBD1. V shed 1 base and J 0 bases; nucleotides not matched to a gene: 3. The CDR3 runs 16 residues. Germline CDR1 is SGHVS and CDR2 is FQNEAQ. CDR3 residues: CASSLEGAYSNQPQHF. The CDR3 region has the DNA TGTGCCAGCAGCTTAGAGGGGGCTTATAGCAATCAGCCCCAGCATTTT.

The rearrangement links TRBV5-1 to TRBJ2-5; 7 bases match TRBD2. CDR1 is SGHRS and CDR2 is YFSETQ in the germline V gene. The CDR3 covers 14 residues. The ends lost 6 bases at V and 1 base at J; junction bases unmatched: 6. The CDR3 DNA reads as TGCGCCAGCAAATTAGGCGGGAGCCAAGAGACCCAGTACTTC. Translating gives CASKLGGSQETQYF.

This clonotype has only a few counts. V usage is TRBV2 and J usage is TRBJ1-3, with D possibly being TRBD1 (5 bases). The CDR3 consists of 17 residues. Trimming stripped 5 bases from V and 3 bases from J, with 20 bases between. Germline CDR1 reads SNHLY; CDR2 reads FYNNEI. The CDR3 DNA sequence: TGTGCCAGCAGTTTTAGACCGGGACCAGATAATGGAAACACCATATATTTT. It is translated as CASSFRPGPDNGNTIYF.

V and J are TRBV28 and TRBJ1-2; TRBD1 aligns across 7 bases. Germline V gene data show CDR1 as MDHEN and CDR2 as SYDVKM. CDR3 length: 13 residues. V trimming: 2 bases; J trimming: 7 bases; junction bases outside the gene matches: 4. The CDR3 reads CASSLRGGGGYTF. Written as DNA, the CDR3 is TGTGCCAGCAGTTTACGAGGGGGCGGTGGCTACACCTTC.

This clonotype was recorded at least ten times. CDR3 region: CASSILAGGRTDTQYF. The DNA for the CDR3 is TGTGCCAGCAGTATACTAGCGGGAGGCCGCACAGATACGCAGTATTTT. The V call is TRBV27, the J call TRBJ2-3, with TRBD2 identical over 12 bases. CDR1 and CDR2 (germline): MNHEY, SMNVEV (reference sequence). The CDR3 extends over 16 amino acids. V was clipped by 5 bases and J by 1 base; unmatched bases: 4.

This clonotype was picked up a small number of times. The chain carries TRBV5-1 and TRBJ2-3; TRBD2 matches 9 bases. There are 19 residues in the CDR3. Per germline, CDR1 SGHRS and CDR2 YFSETQ. Unmatched junction bases numbered 13, after V lost 0 bases and J lost 2 bases. CDR3 amino acids: CASSLGLAALRWFTDTQYF. As DNA, the CDR3 is TGCGCCAGCAGCTTGGGACTAGCGGCCCTTCGCTGGTTCACAGATACGCAGTATTTT.

The table lists this clonotype with many counts. The chain recombines TRBV20-1 with TRBJ2-5, with 7 positions matching TRBD1. CDR3 size: 16 residues. Trimming took 3 bases from V and 3 from J; bases not matched to a gene: 13. Looked up from germline, CDR1 is DFQATT and CDR2 is SNEGSKA (reference sequence). The CDR3 protein is CSASPGQWVFKETQYF. The DNA of the CDR3 is TGCAGTGCTAGTCCGGGACAGTGGGTTTTTAAAGAGACCCAGTACTTC.

As DNA, the CDR3 is TGCAGTGCTACGACAGGGAGGGGTCAGCCCCAGCATTTT. Amino acids: CSATTGRGQPQHF. The chain links TRBV20-1 to TRBJ1-5; 7 bases are a match to TRBD1. There are 13 residues in the CDR3. Germline V lookup: CDR1 DFQATT, CDR2 SNEGSKA (reference sequence). J gave up 6 bases and V 4 bases, and 6 bases lay outside the gene matches.

At least ten counts were recorded for this clonotype. This chain uses TRBV9 with TRBJ2-1; no reliable D call. V was cut by 3 bases and J by 4 bases, with 14 bases left in between. Germline values: CDR1 SGDLS, CDR2 YYNGEE. The CDR3 spans 15 residues. Here the CDR3 reads CASSGTKNHYNEQFF. The CDR3 DNA is TGTGCCAGCAGCGGGACCAAAAATCATTACAATGAGCAGTTCTTC.

The genes are TRBV27 and TRBJ2-1, with a possible D match to TRBD2 (6 bases). Trimming shortened V by 2 bases and J by 3 bases, and 11 bases separated the two germline ends. Germline V CDR1 and CDR2: MNHEY, SMNVEV (reference sequence). This CDR3 region has 15 residues. CDR3: CASSLRGDGYNEQFF. Written as DNA, the CDR3 is TGTGCCAGCAGTTTACGCGGGGATGGCTACAATGAGCAGTTCTTC.

In its sample, this clonotype was seen many times. The chain has TRBV11-3 and TRBJ2-1, with D tentatively TRBD2 (6 bases). The CDR3 sequence is 15 residues long. Trimming cost V 4 bases and J 4 bases, with 14 bases left between them. Germline V gives CDR1 SGHNT, CDR2 YENEEA. CDR3 region: CASSWASGAYNEQFF. The DNA for the CDR3 is TGTGCCAGCAGCTGGGCGTCGGGAGCTTACAATGAGCAGTTCTTC.

This clonotype came up a few times. The gene calls are TRBV3-1 and TRBJ2-3; maybe TRBD2 (6 bases). The CDR3 is made up of 16 amino acids. Trimming cost V 3 bases and J 2 bases, with 15 bases left between them. From germline, CDR1 is LGHDT and CDR2 YNNKEL (reference sequence). The CDR3 nucleotides read TGTGCCAGCAGCCAGGATTGGCGGGAACACACAGATACGCAGTATTTT. Protein product: CASSQDWREHTDTQYF.

This clonotype was detected a few times. The J gene is TRBJ1-3, the V gene TRBV20-1; D uncertain. Germline V lookup: CDR1 DFQATT, CDR2 SNEGSKA (reference sequence). The CDR3 loop spans 14 amino acids. Trimming left V 2 bases short and J 1 base short, with 9 bases between. Here the CDR3 reads CSARSDISGNTIYF. The CDR3, as DNA: TGCAGTGCTAGATCCGACATTTCTGGAAACACCATATATTTT.

This clonotype was seen repeatedly, ten times or more. The gene calls are TRBV28 and TRBJ2-1; 9 bases match TRBD2. Germline V gene sequence: CDR1 MDHEN, CDR2 SYDVKM. There are 14 residues in the CDR3. The V and J ends lost 6 bases and 7 bases, in that order; junction bases with no gene match: 7. The DNA of the CDR3 is TGTGCCAGCAGCCCTAGCGGGATCATTAATGAGCAGTTCTTC. Translating it yields CASSPSGIINEQFF.

This clonotype was recorded many times. The chain joins TRBV30 to TRBJ1-5; TRBD1 is a possible D gene (5 bases). V lost 2 bases and J 5 bases, leaving 10 bases between the germline ends. CDR1 and CDR2 from the germline V gene are GTSNPN and SVGIG (reference sequence). The CDR3 totals 13 residues. The CDR3 sequence is CAWSPGTDQPQHF. CDR3 coding DNA: TGTGCCTGGAGTCCCGGGACCGATCAGCCCCAGCATTTT.

This clonotype was detected ten times or more. The V gene is TRBV27, the J gene TRBJ2-1; possibly TRBD2 for D (5 bases). Germline V gene data show CDR1 as MNHEY and CDR2 as SMNVEV (reference sequence). V was trimmed by 3 bases and J by 9 bases, leaving 18 bases between them. The CDR3 sequence is 15 residues long. DNA for the CDR3: TGTGCCAGCAGTTTGGTGAGGGCCGTTCTTGGTGAGCAGTTCTTC. It specifies CASSLVRAVLGEQFF.